This T cell receptor beta chain appears in the sequencing data of a study of OX40 agonist ivuxolimab in advanced cancers. Whole-study context: From about 23 to 85 years was the age range, with a mean of roughly 64 years, and around 80% were male. People who had prior anti-PD-1, anti-PD-L1 or anti-CTLA-4 therapy could take part, and around 43% had some.

Germline CDR1 and CDR2: MNHEY and SMNVEV (reference sequence). The CDR3 runs 17 residues. V lost 5 bases to trimming and J lost 10 bases; unmatched junction nucleotides: 13. Individuals having autoimmune disease history or systemic immunosuppression were not enrolled. The protocol was immunoSEQ multiplex PCR, while the TCRdb copy is restricted to in-frame clones and leaves out a portion. The sample yields some 96,000 clones, under 95% seen once. This clonotype was obtained from an adult with an advanced solid tumor such as melanoma, head and neck, liver or kidney cancer. The sample was CD4+ or CD8+ T cells sorted from blood, taken in a trial of the OX40 agonist ivuxolimab. The chain combines TRBV27 with TRBJ2-1; 14 bases align to TRBD2. The CDR3 reads CASSLPLTSGRVGEQFF. The CDR3 DNA reads TGTGCCAGCAGTCTTCCTTTGACTAGCGGGAGGGTAGGGGAGCAGTTCTTC.